This T cell receptor beta chain was retrieved from a study of blood T cells in healthy people across ages. The use of a sample-barcoded 5' primer and a J-beta primer mix characterized a second PCR of 7 to 11 cycles. TCRdb called the 5' RACE reads again in MiXCR, with one record for every CDR3 protein. The repertoire holds some 940,000 distinct CDR3 sequences, under 35% seen once, with about a tenth in the top ten. A single count supports this clonotype. V dropped 7 bases and J dropped 7; count of bases not matched to a gene: 11. The CDR3 contains 14 residues. Germline V gene lookup returns CDR1 LNHDA and CDR2 SQIVND (reference sequence). These data also featured in a second study, about T cells of mothers and their children.

Sequencing was carried out using blood. V usage is TRBV19 and J usage is TRBJ1-2, with TRBD1 matching over 8 bases. This clonotype was sampled from a woman between 35 and 50 years old in good health. The CDR3 loop is CASIESGGASGYTF. The CDR3 bases are TGTGCCAGTATTGAATCAGGGGGCGCGAGTGGCTACACCTTC.